Reported below is one T cell receptor (beta chain). Its cognate antigen is unknown. This CDR3 has 14 amino acids. Trimming left V 2 bases short and J 4 bases short, with 11 bases between. Germline CDR1 reads SGHTA; CDR2 reads FQGNSA. This sample stems from a study of cytomegalovirus exposure and HLA in healthy donors. General study findings and limits: One variant, a missense change in DCLRE1C, was linked in a later analysis to TCR beta V- and J-gene trimming.

The PCR made use of 60 Vbeta and 13 Jbeta primers. Data came from immunoSEQ multiplex PCR; TCRdb stores just in-frame clones and leaves some out. Its table lists some 120,000 clones. This clonotype originated in a man between 18 and 35 years old in good health and CMV-seronegative. Sequencing input: PBMCs. The chain couples TRBV7-2 to TRBJ1-2, with D possibly being TRBD1 (6 bases). For the CDR3, the DNA is TGTGCCAGCAGCTTATCACAGGGTATCTATGGCTACACCTTC. Its translation is CASSLSQGIYGYTF.